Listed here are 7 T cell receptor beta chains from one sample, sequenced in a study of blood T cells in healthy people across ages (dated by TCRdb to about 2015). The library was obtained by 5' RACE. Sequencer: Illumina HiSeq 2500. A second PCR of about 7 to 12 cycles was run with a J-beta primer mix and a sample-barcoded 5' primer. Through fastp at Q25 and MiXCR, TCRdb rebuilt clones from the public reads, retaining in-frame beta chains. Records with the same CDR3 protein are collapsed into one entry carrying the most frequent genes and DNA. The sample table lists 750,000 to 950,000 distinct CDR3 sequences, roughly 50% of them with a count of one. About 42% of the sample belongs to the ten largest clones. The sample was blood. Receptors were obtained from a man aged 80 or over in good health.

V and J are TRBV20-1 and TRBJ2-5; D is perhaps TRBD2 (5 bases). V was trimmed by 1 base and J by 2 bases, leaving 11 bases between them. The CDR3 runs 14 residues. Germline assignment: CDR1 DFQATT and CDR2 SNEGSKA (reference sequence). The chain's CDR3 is CSARVPSRQETQYF. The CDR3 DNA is TGCAGTGCTAGAGTTCCTAGCCGACAAGAGACCCAGTACTTC.

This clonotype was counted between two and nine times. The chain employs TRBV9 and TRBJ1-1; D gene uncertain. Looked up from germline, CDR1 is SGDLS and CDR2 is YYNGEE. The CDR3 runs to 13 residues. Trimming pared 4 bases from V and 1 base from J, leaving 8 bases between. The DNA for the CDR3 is TGTGCCAGCAGCAAACGCCAGAACACTGAAGCTTTCTTT. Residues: CASSKRQNTEAFF.

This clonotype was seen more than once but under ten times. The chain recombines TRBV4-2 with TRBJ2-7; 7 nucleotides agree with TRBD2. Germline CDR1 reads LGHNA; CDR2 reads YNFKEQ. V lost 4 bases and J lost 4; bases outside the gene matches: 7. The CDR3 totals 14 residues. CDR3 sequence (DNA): TGTGCCAGCAGCCCTAGTGGGCGGGAGTACGAGCAGTACTTC. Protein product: CASSPSGREYEQYF.

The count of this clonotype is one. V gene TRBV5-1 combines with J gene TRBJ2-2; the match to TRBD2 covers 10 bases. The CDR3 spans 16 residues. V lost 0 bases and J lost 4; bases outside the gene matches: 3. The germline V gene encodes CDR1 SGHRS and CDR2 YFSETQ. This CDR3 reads CASSLGASGSTGELFF. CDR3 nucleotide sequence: TGCGCCAGCAGCTTGGGGGCTAGCGGGAGCACCGGGGAGCTGTTTTTT. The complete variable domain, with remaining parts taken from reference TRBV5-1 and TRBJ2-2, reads KAGVTQTPRYLIKTRGQQVTLSCSPISGHRSVSWYQQTPGQGLQFLFEYFSETQRNKGNFPGRFSGRQFSNSRSEMNVSTLELGDSALYLCASSLGASGSTGELFFGEGSRLTVL.

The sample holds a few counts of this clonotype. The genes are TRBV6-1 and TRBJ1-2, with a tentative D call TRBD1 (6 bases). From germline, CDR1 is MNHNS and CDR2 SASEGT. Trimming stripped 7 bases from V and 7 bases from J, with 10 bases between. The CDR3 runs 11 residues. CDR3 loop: CASTRGGGYTF. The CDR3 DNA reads TGTGCCAGCACTCGAGGGGGTGGCTACACCTTC.

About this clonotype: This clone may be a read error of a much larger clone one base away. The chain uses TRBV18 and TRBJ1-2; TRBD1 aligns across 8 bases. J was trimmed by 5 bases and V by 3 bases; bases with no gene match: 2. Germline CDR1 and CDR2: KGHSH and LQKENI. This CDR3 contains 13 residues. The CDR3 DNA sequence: TGTGCCAGCTCACCGGGACAGGAGTATGGCTACACCTTC. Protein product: CASSPGQEYGYTF.

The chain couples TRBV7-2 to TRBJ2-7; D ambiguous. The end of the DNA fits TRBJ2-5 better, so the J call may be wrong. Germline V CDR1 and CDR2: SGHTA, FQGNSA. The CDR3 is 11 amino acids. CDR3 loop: CASRSSETQYF. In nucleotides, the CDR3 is TGTGCCAGCAGGTCTTCCGAGACCCAGTACTTC.